Presented here are 22 T cell receptor beta chains from one specimen sequenced in a study of long-term antiretroviral therapy in people with HIV. The assay used was immunoSEQ (version v3.0), run at survey level. The data were produced by immunoSEQ multiplex PCR, yet TCRdb's version contains in-frame clones alone and is incomplete. The table includes about 17,000 clones, roughly 90% detected once. Sequencing used unsorted PBMCs, obtained 0.3 years after starting antiretroviral therapy. The receptor set was obtained from a man aged 55-75 years with HIV.

The chain employs TRBV2 and TRBJ2-1; D remains ambiguous. The germline gives CDR1 SNHLY, CDR2 FYNNEI. Trimming removed 8 bases at V and 0 bases at J, with 17 bases between. This CDR3 spans 16 amino acids. CDR3 DNA: TGTGCCAGCGTTACCATAGCCGGAAGCTCCTACAATGAGCAGTTCTTC. Its translation: CASVTIAGSSYNEQFF.

This clone has just a few counts. CDR3 in DNA: TGCGCCAGCATATGGGTTTACCCCGGGGGTAATGGCTACACCTTC. Translating gives CASIWVYPGGNGYTF. The chain couples TRBV5-1 to TRBJ1-2; a possible D gene is TRBD1 (5 bases). Trimming removed 6 bases from V and 6 bases from J, with 21 bases in between. Germline V gene data show CDR1 as SGHRS and CDR2 as YFSETQ. The CDR3 contains 15 residues. The variable domain in full, completed from reference TRBV5-1 and TRBJ1-2, reads KAGVTQTPRYLIKTRGQQVTLSCSPISGHRSVSWYQQTPGQGLQFLFEYFSETQRNKGNFPGRFSGRQFSNSRSEMNVSTLELGDSALYLCASIWVYPGGNGYTFGSGTRLTVV.

The chain couples TRBV9 to TRBJ2-7; D may correspond to TRBD1 or TRBD2 (5 bases each). Trimming removed 3 bases from V and 5 bases from J, with 18 bases in between. This CDR3 contains 15 residues. CDR1 and CDR2 from the germline V gene are SGDLS and YYNGEE. CDR3 in DNA: TGTGCCAGCAGCGCGGGGCCCCTTGACAGCCACGAGCAGTACTTC. Translating it yields CASSAGPLDSHEQYF. Based on the CDR3 plus reference TRBV9 and TRBJ2-7, the full variable domain is DSGVTQTPKHLITATGQRVTLRCSPRSGDLSVYWYQQSLDQGLQFLIQYYNGEERAKGNILERFSAQQFPDLHSELNLSSLELGDSALYFCASSAGPLDSHEQYFGPGTRLTVT.

The chain employs TRBV5-1 and TRBJ2-5, with 9 bases lining up with TRBD2. This CDR3 spans 18 amino acids. Germline CDR1 SGHRS, CDR2 YFSETQ. V dropped 0 bases and J dropped 2; count of bases not matched to a gene: 11. In DNA, the CDR3 is TGCGCCAGCAGCTTGGAGAGTGCGACTAGCGGTTATCAAGAGACCCAGTACTTC. Translated: CASSLESATSGYQETQYF.

The CDR3: CAISEWRASATEAFF. The CDR3 bases are TGTGCCATCAGTGAGTGGAGGGCCTCGGCCACTGAAGCTTTCTTT. The gene calls are TRBV10-3 and TRBJ1-1; D is unresolved. The CDR3 is made up of 15 amino acids. In germline, CDR1 is ENHRY, CDR2 SYGVKD. Trimming pared 1 base from V and 4 bases from J, leaving 13 bases between.

The table lists this clone with a count of one. The CDR3 bases are TGTGCCAGGGACGCAAGTAGCACAGATACGCAGTATTTT. This sequence encodes CARDASSTDTQYF. This chain uses TRBV2 with TRBJ2-3; no clear D gene. V was shortened by 9 bases and J by 0 bases, with 10 bases between the two germline ends. CDR1 and CDR2 (germline): SNHLY, FYNNEI. The CDR3 contains 13 residues.

V usage is TRBV10-3 and J usage is TRBJ1-5, with 9 bases aligning to TRBD1. The CDR3 contains 16 residues. Germline CDR1 is ENHRY and CDR2 is SYGVKD. V dropped 2 bases and J dropped 7; count of bases not matched to a gene: 9. CDR3 in amino acids: CAISERYTGGSQPQHF. CDR3 sequence (DNA): TGTGCCATCAGTGAGAGATACACAGGGGGCAGCCAGCCCCAGCATTTT.

The rearrangement uses TRBV28 and TRBJ2-2, with unresolved D. The germline V gene has CDR1 MDHEN and CDR2 SYDVKM. The CDR3 runs to 14 residues. V gave up 6 bases and J gave up 7 bases, with 15 bases separating them. DNA of the CDR3: TGTGCCAGCAGCCCGACATCTGCCAGCGGGGAGCTGTTTTTT. Translation: CASSPTSASGELFF. The whole variable domain, remainder taken from reference TRBV28 and TRBJ2-2, is DVKVTQSSRYLVKRTGEKVFLECVQDMDHENMFWYRQDPGLGLRLIYFSYDVKMKEKGDIPEGYSVSREKKERFSLILESASTNQTSMYLCASSPTSASGELFFGEGSRLTVL.

Concerning this clone: One end of the junction is discordant with germline, which a read error may explain. J is TRBJ2-2 and V is TRBV7-7; D is undetermined. The CDR3 contains 17 residues. Germline assignment: CDR1 SSHAT and CDR2 FNYEAQ (reference sequence). CDR3 nucleotides: TGTGCTAGCAGCCTCCAACCACTCGCCCCCCAAACCGGGGAGCTGTTTTTT. Translating it yields CASSLQPLAPQTGELFF.

CDR3: CASSYPGPNTEAFF. CDR3 sequence (DNA): TGTGCCAGCAGTTACCCGGGCCCGAACACTGAAGCTTTCTTT. The chain links TRBV6-5 to TRBJ1-1; no reliable D call. V lost 2 bases and J 1 base, leaving 8 bases between the germline ends. Germline V lookup: CDR1 MNHEY, CDR2 SVGAGI. The CDR3 is 14 amino acids.

This sequence joins TRBV7-9 and TRBJ2-7, with 9 bases fitting TRBD1. V shed 2 bases and J 4 bases; nucleotides not matched to a gene: 12. Per the germline V gene, CDR1 is SEHNR and CDR2 is FQNEAQ (reference sequence). The length of the CDR3 is 17 residues. DNA for the CDR3: TGTGCCAGCAGCTTATCCCAAGCAGGACAGGGGCTATACGAGCAGTACTTC. It translates to CASSLSQAGQGLYEQYF. The full variable domain, rest sourced from reference TRBV7-9 and TRBJ2-7, is DTGVSQNPRHKITKRGQNVTFRCDPISEHNRLYWYRQTLGQGPEFLTYFQNEAQLEKSRLLSDRFSAERPKGSFSTLEIQRTEQGDSAMYLCASSLSQAGQGLYEQYFGPGTRLTVT.

The chain uses TRBV5-1 and TRBJ1-2; 9 nucleotides agree with TRBD1. This CDR3 has 18 residues. Germline loops: CDR1 SGHRS, CDR2 YFSETQ. V shed 0 bases and J 4 bases; nucleotides not matched to a gene: 13. CDR3 amino acids: CASSLGPIRDRVSYGYTF. The CDR3 coding sequence is TGCGCCAGCAGCTTGGGACCTATCCGGGACAGGGTATCCTATGGCTACACCTTC.

Concerning this clone: The sample carries other DNA sequences with the same CDR3. The chain couples TRBV13 to TRBJ2-3; 15 bases line up with TRBD2. The V gene's germline CDR1 is PRHDT and CDR2 FYEKMQ (reference sequence). The junction had 7 bases not matched to a gene; V was cut back by 0 bases and J by 9 bases. CDR3 length: 17 amino acids. In nucleotides, the CDR3 is TGTGCCAGCAGCTTAGGCCAAGGACTAGCGGGAGGGGGCACGCAGTATTTT. Amino acid sequence: CASSLGQGLAGGGTQYF.

This chain joins TRBV5-1 and TRBJ2-3; D ambiguous. Germline lookup yields CDR1 SGHRS and CDR2 YFSETQ. The V gene lost 4 bases and the J gene lost 6 bases, with 6 bases spanning the gap. The CDR3 spans 11 residues. The CDR3 coding sequence is TGCGCCAGCAGCGTGTCGGATACGCAGTATTTT. Its translation: CASSVSDTQYF. The full variable domain, in which reference TRBV5-1 and TRBJ2-3 provide the parts outside the CDR3, is KAGVTQTPRYLIKTRGQQVTLSCSPISGHRSVSWYQQTPGQGLQFLFEYFSETQRNKGNFPGRFSGRQFSNSRSEMNVSTLELGDSALYLCASSVSDTQYFGPGTRLTVL.

This rearrangement joins TRBV5-1 to TRBJ1-1, with D uncertain. Trimming left V 4 bases short and J 0 bases short, with 4 bases between. Germline lookup yields CDR1 SGHRS and CDR2 YFSETQ. The CDR3 covers 12 residues. CDR3 amino acids: CASSELNTEAFF. CDR3 DNA sequence: TGCGCCAGCAGCGAACTGAACACTGAAGCTTTCTTT.

The chain carries TRBV11-3 and TRBJ1-3; 8 nucleotides match TRBD1. Per the germline V gene, CDR1 is SGHNT and CDR2 is YENEEA. This CDR3 comprises 16 residues. The V gene end was trimmed by 3 bases and the J gene end by 0 bases; junction bases not matched to a gene: 4. The CDR3 DNA sequence: TGTGCCAGCAGCTTGGGGACAGGAACCTCTGGAAACACCATATATTTT. Translation: CASSLGTGTSGNTIYF.

This clone has only a few counts. The rearrangement joins TRBV10-2 to TRBJ1-5; D is unclear. The CDR3 runs 14 residues. V was trimmed by 2 bases and J by 4 bases, leaving 9 bases between them. Germline V gene sequence: CDR1 WSHSY, CDR2 SAAADI. CDR3 sequence (DNA): TGCGCCAGCAGTGAGGGCCTTTCGAATCAGCCCCAGCATTTT. As protein: CASSEGLSNQPQHF.

J is TRBJ2-3 and V is TRBV5-1; 7 nucleotides align to TRBD1. With 2 bases clipped from V and 4 bases from J, the junction kept 7 bases outside the gene matches. Germline CDR1 is SGHRS and CDR2 is YFSETQ. CDR3 length: 15 amino acids. This chain's CDR3 is CASSFRTGNADTQYF. The CDR3, as DNA: TGCGCCAGCAGCTTCAGGACAGGTAATGCAGATACGCAGTATTTT. Complete variable domain (other parts from reference TRBV5-1 and TRBJ2-3): KAGVTQTPRYLIKTRGQQVTLSCSPISGHRSVSWYQQTPGQGLQFLFEYFSETQRNKGNFPGRFSGRQFSNSRSEMNVSTLELGDSALYLCASSFRTGNADTQYFGPGTRLTVL.

The rearrangement uses TRBV5-4 and TRBJ2-2, with 9 bases that match TRBD1. The germline V gene encodes CDR1 SGHNT and CDR2 YYREEE (reference sequence). The CDR3 spans 15 residues. V lost 4 bases and J lost 6; bases outside the gene matches: 7. This CDR3 reads CASSRDRVVSGELFF. The CDR3 bases are TGTGCCAGCAGCAGGGACAGGGTTGTGTCCGGGGAGCTGTTTTTT.

In the case of this clone: Other DNA sequences from this sample encode an identical CDR3 as well. The genes are TRBV27 and TRBJ2-1; D remains unclear. CDR3 length: 12 residues. Germline loops: CDR1 MNHEY, CDR2 SMNVEV (reference sequence). Trimming removed 4 bases from V and 5 bases from J, with 6 bases in between. CDR3 region: CASSWKDNEQFF. The CDR3 DNA follows: TGTGCCAGCAGTTGGAAGGACAATGAGCAGTTCTTC.

The chain links TRBV4-1 to TRBJ2-5, with 13 bases matching TRBD2. Germline loops: CDR1 MGHRA, CDR2 YSYEKL. With 1 base clipped from V and 5 bases from J, the junction kept 7 bases outside the gene matches. The CDR3 contains 17 residues. The CDR3 region has the DNA TGCGCCAGCAGCCAAGCCGGACTAGCGGGAGTATGGGAGACCCAGTACTTC. This encodes CASSQAGLAGVWETQYF.

The J gene is TRBJ1-2, the V gene TRBV2; D is unclear. The CDR3 loop spans 13 amino acids. Germline V gene lookup returns CDR1 SNHLY and CDR2 FYNNEI. Trimming stripped 7 bases from V and 4 bases from J, with 13 bases between. CDR3 protein: CASNGGLTYGYTF. The CDR3 DNA follows: TGTGCCAGCAACGGCGGTTTAACCTATGGCTACACCTTC.